One and the same sample provided the 16 T cell receptor beta chains below, sequenced in a study of cytomegalovirus exposure and HLA in healthy donors. The PCR contained 60 Vbeta and 13 Jbeta primers. Repertoires were generated with immunoSEQ multiplex PCR, while TCRdb's copy carries only in-frame clones and drops some. The sample records 95,000 to 110,000 clones, approximately 73% being singletons. The sequenced sample was PBMCs. The receptors shown here come from a woman between 18 and 29 years old in good health and CMV-seropositive.

The V and J genes are TRBV14 and TRBJ2-5; TRBD2 aligns across 14 bases. J gave up 4 bases and V 4 bases, and 5 bases lay outside the gene matches. The CDR3 extends over 16 amino acids. CDR1 SGHDN and CDR2 FVKESK come from the germline V gene. The CDR3 region is CASSPGLAGDRETQYF. The CDR3 DNA sequence: TGTGCCAGCAGCCCGGGACTAGCGGGAGATCGAGAGACCCAGTACTTC.

This clone came up once. The chain's CDR3 is CASSSPGTGLYGYTF. The CDR3 DNA follows: TGTGCCAGCAGTTCGCCCGGGACAGGGCTTTATGGCTACACCTTC. The chain carries TRBV27 and TRBJ1-2; 9 positions agree with TRBD1. The CDR3 is 15 amino acids. Trimming at V came to 4 bases and at J to 5 bases, leaving 8 bases not matched to a gene. Per germline, CDR1 MNHEY and CDR2 SMNVEV (reference sequence).

V is TRBV4-1 and J is TRBJ2-7; TRBD1 might be the D (5 bases). Germline values: CDR1 MGHRA, CDR2 YSYEKL. The CDR3 contains 14 residues. V was trimmed by 0 bases and J by 7 bases, leaving 13 bases between them. CDR3 DNA: TGCGCCAGCAGCCAAGATGTTGTGCCAGGGGAGCAGTACTTC. Amino acid sequence: CASSQDVVPGEQYF.

This clone was seen more than once but under ten times. The chain links TRBV6-5 to TRBJ2-1; 8 nucleotides match TRBD2. CDR3 length equals 14 residues. Germline V lookup: CDR1 MNHEY, CDR2 SVGAGI. J lost 7 bases, V lost 8 bases, and 10 bases had no gene match. CDR3 loop: CASAGGGSSNEQFF. Here the CDR3 DNA reads TGTGCCAGCGCTGGCGGGGGGTCGTCGAATGAGCAGTTCTTC.

The chain links TRBV27 to TRBJ1-4, with 12 bases that match TRBD1. The CDR3 covers 16 residues. Trimming at V came to 2 bases and at J to 7 bases, leaving 5 bases not matched to a gene. Germline CDR1 reads MNHEY; CDR2 reads SMNVEV (reference sequence). DNA for the CDR3: TGTGCCAGCAGTTTAATGGGACAGGGGGCGAGTGAAAAACTGTTTTTT. It is translated as CASSLMGQGASEKLFF.

The chain recombines TRBV6-6 with TRBJ1-2, with D possibly TRBD1 on 5 matching bases. The V gene lost 0 bases and the J gene lost 7 bases, with 12 bases spanning the gap. The CDR3 has 14 residues. Germline loops: CDR1 MNHNY, CDR2 SVGAGI (reference sequence). For the CDR3, the DNA is TGTGCCAGCAGTTACTCCGGCAGGGTCGTTGGCTACACCTTC. Encoded protein: CASSYSGRVVGYTF.

This sequence joins TRBV6-5 and TRBJ2-7; the D gene is possibly TRBD1 (6 bases). CDR3 length: 14 residues. In germline, CDR1 is MNHEY, CDR2 SVGAGI. V lost 2 bases and J lost 4, with 12 bases in between. The CDR3 region has the DNA TGTGCCAGCAGTTACAGGCGGACAGCGTACGAGCAGTACTTC. It is translated as CASSYRRTAYEQYF.

This chain uses TRBV2 with TRBJ2-3; 12 nucleotides align to TRBD2. Looked up from germline, CDR1 is SNHLY and CDR2 is FYNNEI. With V trimmed by 11 bases and J by 6 bases, 12 bases remained unmatched. The length of the CDR3 is 15 residues. CDR3 residues: CAGKTSGGLHDTQYF. The CDR3 nucleotides are TGTGCCGGAAAGACTAGCGGGGGCCTTCACGATACGCAGTATTTT.

This chain joins TRBV4-1 and TRBJ2-7; perhaps TRBD1 as D (6 bases). The germline gives CDR1 MGHRA, CDR2 YSYEKL. The CDR3 is 16 amino acids. The V gene lost 3 bases and the J gene lost 2 bases, with 17 bases spanning the gap. CDR3 residues: CASSQHDRFEAYEQYF. The CDR3 DNA reads as TGCGCCAGCAGCCAGCATGACAGGTTCGAGGCCTACGAGCAGTACTTC.

This clone was found a few times. This chain joins TRBV10-1 and TRBJ2-7; 9 nucleotides align to TRBD1. The trim removed 2 bases at V and 4 bases at J, leaving 0 bases unmatched. The CDR3 is 13 residues long. Per the germline V gene, CDR1 is WNHNN and CDR2 is SYGVQD (reference sequence). The chain's CDR3 is CASSEGQGYEQYF. Written as DNA, the CDR3 is TGCGCCAGCAGTGAGGGACAGGGGTACGAGCAGTACTTC.

This rearrangement joins TRBV5-1 to TRBJ1-3, with D unclear. V gave up 5 bases and J gave up 0 bases, with 9 bases separating them. The germline V gene has CDR1 SGHRS and CDR2 YFSETQ. This CDR3 region has 14 residues. The CDR3 loop is CASRISDSGNTIYF. CDR3 coding DNA: TGCGCCAGCAGAATAAGCGACTCTGGAAACACCATATATTTT. Variable domain in full (rest from reference TRBV5-1 and TRBJ1-3): KAGVTQTPRYLIKTRGQQVTLSCSPISGHRSVSWYQQTPGQGLQFLFEYFSETQRNKGNFPGRFSGRQFSNSRSEMNVSTLELGDSALYLCASRISDSGNTIYFGEGSWLTVV.

The chain couples TRBV27 to TRBJ1-3; a possible D gene is TRBD1 (5 bases). Trimming cost V 3 bases and J 8 bases, with 14 bases left between them. This CDR3 region has 14 residues. CDR1 is MNHEY and CDR2 is SMNVEV in the germline V gene (reference sequence). This chain's CDR3 is CASSLTRQTDTIYF. CDR3 nucleotides: TGTGCCAGCAGTTTGACGAGACAGACGGACACCATATATTTT.

The J gene is TRBJ1-1, the V gene TRBV12-5, with a weak D call TRBD1 (6 bases). Germline CDR1 reads LGHNT; CDR2 reads FRNRAP. The CDR3 extends over 17 amino acids. V was cut by 6 bases and J by 3 bases, with 23 bases left in between. The CDR3 bases are TGTGCTAGTGGCAAAGGACAGAGCCGACCTCTTCACACTGAAGCTTTCTTT. Its protein product is CASGKGQSRPLHTEAFF.

The chain uses TRBV11-1 and TRBJ2-3; tentative D call: TRBD1 (6 bases). The germline CDR1 and CDR2 sequences are SGHAT and FQDESV (reference sequence). Between the trimmed V and J ends, which lost 8 bases and 3 bases, there was a span of 12 bases. The CDR3 runs to 13 residues. CDR3 protein: CASGRGVTDTQYF. The CDR3 region has the DNA TGTGCCAGCGGCAGGGGTGTTACAGATACGCAGTATTTT.

The rearrangement links TRBV2 to TRBJ1-4; TRBD1 matches at 7 bases. Germline CDR1 and CDR2: SNHLY and FYNNEI. The CDR3 is 15 residues long. After removal of 7 bases from V and 8 bases from J, the junction contained 13 bases not matched to a gene. The CDR3 nucleotides read TGTGCCAGCAACCCGGGACAGTCGAGTTGGGAAAAACTGTTTTTT. Protein: CASNPGQSSWEKLFF.

The rearrangement links TRBV4-1 to TRBJ2-5; 7 positions agree with TRBD2. The DNA end lines up better with TRBJ2-7; the J call may be wrong. Germline V CDR1 and CDR2: MGHRA, YSYEKL. This CDR3 contains 16 residues. CDR3 protein: CASSQEPSGSSYEQYF. In DNA, the CDR3 is TGCGCCAGCAGCCAAGAGCCTAGCGGTAGCTCCTACGAGCAGTACTTC.